What follows are 15 T cell receptor beta chains derived from one specimen sequenced in a study of blood T cell repertoires in COVID-19. TCRdb's table, derived via immunoSEQ multiplex PCR, lists solely in-frame clones and lacks some. The repertoire holds 35,000 to 40,000 clones, 80% to 90% seen once, with over 1.5% in the top ten. Sequencing used peripheral blood. The receptors were gathered from a man aged 60 to 69 with COVID-19, enrolled during active disease.

The V call is TRBV4-2, the J call TRBJ1-5; D possibly corresponds to TRBD1 (6 bases). The germline V gene has CDR1 LGHNA and CDR2 YNFKEQ. This CDR3 spans 15 amino acids. V shed 0 bases and J shed 5 bases, with 11 bases lying between them. In nucleotides, the CDR3 is TGTGCCAGCAGCCAAGACGACAGGCCAGATCAGCCCCAGCATTTT. Protein sequence: CASSQDDRPDQPQHF.

The chain recombines TRBV28 with TRBJ2-1; 7 nucleotides line up with TRBD1. J gave up 4 bases and V 5 bases, and 8 bases lay outside the gene matches. The CDR3 runs to 15 residues. Germline CDR1 MDHEN, CDR2 SYDVKM. CDR3 loop: CASSPYRGSYNEQFF. The CDR3 DNA follows: TGTGCCAGCAGTCCTTACAGGGGATCTTACAATGAGCAGTTCTTC.

The rearrangement joins TRBV6-1 to TRBJ2-2; D perhaps matches TRBD2 (6 bases). Germline CDR1 reads MNHNS; CDR2 reads SASEGT. This CDR3 region has 16 residues. V dropped 3 bases and J dropped 4 bases, with 15 bases sitting between them. The CDR3 region is CASSEEGRRVTGELFF. In DNA form, the CDR3 reads TGTGCCAGCAGTGAGGAGGGGCGCAGGGTCACCGGGGAGCTGTTTTTT.

V is TRBV14 and J is TRBJ2-7; tentatively, D is TRBD1 (6 bases). The CDR3 is made up of 14 amino acids. The germline V gene encodes CDR1 SGHDN and CDR2 FVKESK. V lost 6 bases and J lost 3, with 15 bases in between. This chain's CDR3 is CASRRAAGDYEQYF. CDR3 DNA: TGTGCCAGCAGAAGGGCGGCAGGGGACTACGAGCAGTACTTC. Full variable domain (rest looked up from reference TRBV14 and TRBJ2-7): EAGVTQFPSHSVIEKGQTVTLRCDPISGHDNLYWYRRVMGKEIKFLLHFVKESKQDESGMPNNRFLAERTGGTYSTLKVQPAELEDSGVYFCASRRAAGDYEQYFGPGTRLTVT.

This clone was observed a few times. This sequence joins TRBV10-1 and TRBJ1-1; 8 nucleotides align to TRBD1. The CDR3 extends over 13 amino acids. The germline gives CDR1 WNHNN, CDR2 SYGVQD (reference sequence). J was trimmed by 6 bases and V by 7 bases; bases with no gene match: 7. The CDR3 DNA is TGCGCCAGCACTCTAGACAGGGGCGCTGAAGCTTTCTTT. Translated, it gives CASTLDRGAEAFF.

This chain joins TRBV10-1 and TRBJ2-7; D is perhaps TRBD1 (5 bases). Germline CDR1 and CDR2: WNHNN and SYGVQD (reference sequence). The CDR3 loop spans 14 amino acids. With 7 bases removed from V and 1 base from J, the gap between germline ends came to 14 bases. The CDR3 reads CASKLDTTSYEQYF. The CDR3 nucleotides are TGCGCCAGCAAACTGGACACAACTTCCTACGAGCAGTACTTC.

The chain is built from TRBV9 and TRBJ2-2; D possibly corresponds to TRBD1 (5 bases). V lost 6 bases and J 6 bases, leaving 12 bases between the germline ends. The CDR3 length is 13 residues. Germline lookup yields CDR1 SGDLS and CDR2 YYNGEE. The CDR3 DNA reads as TGTGCCAGCACCCTACAGGCCTCCGGGGAGCTGTTTTTT. This sequence encodes CASTLQASGELFF.

V and J are TRBV5-5 and TRBJ1-6; D remains ambiguous. V dropped 3 bases and J dropped 9 bases, with 16 bases sitting between them. The CDR3 covers 15 residues. Germline assignment: CDR1 SGHKS and CDR2 YYEKEE (reference sequence). The CDR3 reads CASSSEGGKGSPLHF. CDR3 bases: TGTGCCAGCAGCTCCGAGGGAGGGAAAGGTTCACCCCTCCACTTT.

The V and J genes are TRBV3-1 (or the pseudogene TRBV3-2) and TRBJ2-1; possible D gene TRBD2, 6 bases. V was clipped by 3 bases and J by 3 bases, with 12 bases between them. CDR1 and CDR2 (germline): LGHDT, YNNKEL (reference sequence). The CDR3 loop spans 15 amino acids. The CDR3 nucleotides read TGTGCCAGCAGCCATAGCGGTGGCGGCTACAATGAGCAGTTCTTC. Its protein is CASSHSGGGYNEQFF.

This chain uses TRBV4-3 with TRBJ1-2, with D maybe TRBD1 (6 bases). CDR3 length: 16 residues. V was cut by 3 bases and J by 8 bases, with 22 bases left in between. CDR1 and CDR2 (germline): LGHNA, YSLEER. CDR3 protein: CASSQERTAPWGGYTF. In DNA, the CDR3 is TGCGCCAGCAGCCAGGAAAGGACAGCCCCTTGGGGGGGCTACACCTTC.

The V gene is TRBV15, the J gene TRBJ2-2; weak D call: TRBD1 (6 bases). V shed 0 bases and J shed 2 bases, with 7 bases lying between them. CDR1 and CDR2 (germline): LNHNV, YYDKDF (reference sequence). This CDR3 contains 15 residues. In DNA form, the CDR3 reads TGTGCCACCAGCAGAGAGGACAGCAACACCGGGGAGCTGTTTTTT. Translated: CATSREDSNTGELFF.

V gene TRBV6-1 combines with J gene TRBJ2-2; D is possibly TRBD1 (6 bases). Germline V gives CDR1 MNHNS, CDR2 SASEGT. The CDR3 consists of 16 residues. V lost 2 bases and J 4 bases, leaving 14 bases between the germline ends. This CDR3 reads CASSEPLGAGTGELFF. CDR3 in DNA: TGTGCCAGCAGTGAACCTCTGGGGGCAGGCACCGGGGAGCTGTTTTTT.

This clone was found once. The chain links TRBV3-1 (or the pseudogene TRBV3-2) to TRBJ1-5; D gene ambiguous. The CDR3 runs 13 residues. Trimming left V 0 bases short and J 7 bases short, with 7 bases between. CDR1 is LGHDT, CDR2 YNNKEL, per germline (reference sequence). The CDR3 here is CASSQDRFQPQHF. For the CDR3, the DNA is TGTGCCAGCAGCCAAGATCGGTTCCAGCCCCAGCATTTT.

The genes are TRBV5-1 and TRBJ1-1; possible D gene TRBD1, 6 bases. Germline V gene data show CDR1 as SGHRS and CDR2 as YFSETQ. The CDR3 loop spans 16 amino acids. Deletions cut 3 bases from V and 1 base from J, with 16 bases between. The CDR3 loop is CASSSDLGHPNTEAFF. CDR3 nucleotide sequence: TGCGCCAGCAGCTCGGACTTGGGACACCCGAACACTGAAGCTTTCTTT.

This clone was recorded a few times. This chain joins TRBV2 and TRBJ2-1; tentative D call: TRBD1 (5 bases). Germline V gives CDR1 SNHLY, CDR2 FYNNEI. The CDR3 length is 13 residues. V was pared by 4 bases and J by 10 bases, with 14 bases between. The chain's CDR3 is CASSVDPRGEQFF. The CDR3, as DNA: TGTGCCAGCAGTGTTGATCCTAGGGGCGAGCAGTTCTTC.